One and the same sample provided the 2 T cell receptor beta chains below, sequenced in a study of blood T cell repertoires in COVID-19. Data came from immunoSEQ multiplex PCR; TCRdb stores just in-frame clones and leaves some out. The sample has roughly 100,000 clones; roughly 80% are singletons. Material for sequencing was peripheral blood. The receptors shown here come from a human donor in a cohort sampled during active COVID-19.

The chain links TRBV15 to TRBJ1-2; D gene unclear. Germline V CDR1 and CDR2: LNHNV, YYDKDF (reference sequence). This CDR3 is built from 11 residues. V was shortened by 3 bases and J by 8 bases, with 7 bases between the two germline ends. The CDR3 bases are TGTGCCACCAGCAGGGGCTTGGGCTACACCTTC. It specifies CATSRGLGYTF. Full variable domain (outside the CDR3, taken from reference TRBV15 and TRBJ1-2): DAMVIQNPRYQVTQFGKPVTLSCSQTLNHNVMYWYQQKSSQAPKLLFHYYDKDFNNEADTPDNFQSRRPNTSFCFLDIRSPGLGDTAMYLCATSRGLGYTFGSGTRLTVV.

This clone has just one count. This chain links TRBV5-1 with TRBJ2-2, with a weak D call TRBD1 (5 bases). Germline CDR1 SGHRS, CDR2 YFSETQ. This CDR3 contains 16 residues. The V end was cut by 5 bases, the J end by 0 bases, with 14 bases between. The CDR3 DNA reads as TGCGCCAGCAGTCGCAGACAGACATCGAACACCGGGGAGCTGTTTTTT. Translated, it gives CASSRRQTSNTGELFF.